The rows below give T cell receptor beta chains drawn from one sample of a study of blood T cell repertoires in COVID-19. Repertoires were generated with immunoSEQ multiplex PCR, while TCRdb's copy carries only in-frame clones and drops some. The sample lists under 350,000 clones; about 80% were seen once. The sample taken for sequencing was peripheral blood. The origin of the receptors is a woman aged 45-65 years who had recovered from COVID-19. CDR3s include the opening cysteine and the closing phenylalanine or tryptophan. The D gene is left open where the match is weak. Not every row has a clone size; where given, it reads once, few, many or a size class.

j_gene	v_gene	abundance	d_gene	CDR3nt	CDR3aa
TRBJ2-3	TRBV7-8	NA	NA	TGTGCCAGCAGCTTCAGGGCATCAGATACGCAGTATTTT	CASSFRASDTQYF
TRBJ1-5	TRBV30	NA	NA	TGTGCCTGGGCTCCAGACAATAGCAATCAGCCCCAGCATTTT	CAWAPDNSNQPQHF
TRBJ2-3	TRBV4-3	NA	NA	TGCGCCAGCAGCCAAGAGGGAGTACACACAGATACGCAGTATTTT	CASSQEGVHTDTQYF
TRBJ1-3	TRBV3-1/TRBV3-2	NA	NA	TGTGCCAGCAGCCTCAACTCTGGAAACACCATATATTTT	CASSLNSGNTIYF
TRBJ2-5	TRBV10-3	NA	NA	TGTGCCATCAGTGAGTCGAACGTAGCTTCAGAGACCCAGTACTTC	CAISESNVASETQYF
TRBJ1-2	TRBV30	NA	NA	TGTGCCTGGAGCGGCCAGGTTGGCATTAACTATGGCTACACCTTC	CAWSGQVGINYGYTF
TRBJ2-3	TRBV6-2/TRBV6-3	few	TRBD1	TGTGCCAGCAGTGACCCAGGGGGTTCCACAGATACGCAGTATTTT	CASSDPGGSTDTQYF
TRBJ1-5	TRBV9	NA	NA	TGTGCCAGCAGCGTAGGTCCGGGTGGGCAGCCCCAGCATTTT	CASSVGPGGQPQHF
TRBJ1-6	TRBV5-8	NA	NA	TGTGCCAGCAGCTTGAGGGAGGGCTCTTCTGGGTCACCCCTCCACTTT	CASSLREGSSGSPLHF
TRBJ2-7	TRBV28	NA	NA	TGTGCCAGCAGTGCCCCGGGGACATCCATCGAGCAGTACTTC	CASSAPGTSIEQYF
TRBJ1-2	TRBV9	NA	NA	TGTGCCAGCAGCGAAAACCGCCGGGTCCCTTCTAGAGATGGCTACACCTTC	CASSENRRVPSRDGYTF
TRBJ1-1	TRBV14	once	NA	TGTGCCAGCAGTCCAAATCTTTACTACACTGAAGCTTTCTTT	CASSPNLYYTEAFF
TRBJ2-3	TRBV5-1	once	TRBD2	TGCGCCAGCAGCTTGGGCCCTAGCGGCCAACTCAATACGCAGTATTTT	CASSLGPSGQLNTQYF
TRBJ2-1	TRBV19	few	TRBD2	TGTGCCAGTAGTATGAAGCGGGGGGGCGATTTCCCTGAGCAGTTCTTC	CASSMKRGGDFPEQFF
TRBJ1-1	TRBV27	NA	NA	TGTGCCAGCAGGAGGGGGGGAACTGAAGCTTTCTTT	CASRRGGTEAFF
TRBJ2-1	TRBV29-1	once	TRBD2	TGCAGCGGTAAAGCGGGGGGTGAGCAGTTCTTC	CSGKAGGEQFF
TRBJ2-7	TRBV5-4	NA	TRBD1	TGTGCCAGCAGCTCCCCCAGACAGGGTGGCGAGCAGTACTTC	CASSSPRQGGEQYF
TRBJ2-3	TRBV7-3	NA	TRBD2	TGTGCCAGCAGCTTATACAACGGACTAGCGGGTTCAGATACGCAGTATTTT	CASSLYNGLAGSDTQYF
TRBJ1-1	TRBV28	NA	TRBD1	TGTGCCAGCAGCAGGGACAGGACGAACACTGAAGCTTTCTTT	CASSRDRTNTEAFF
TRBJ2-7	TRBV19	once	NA	TGTGCCAGTAGTCCTAGTATTGTGCCTCCCTACGAGCAGTACTTC	CASSPSIVPPYEQYF
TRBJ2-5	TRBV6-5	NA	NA	TGTGCCAGCAGTAAGGGGGAGACCCAGTACTTC	CASSKGETQYF
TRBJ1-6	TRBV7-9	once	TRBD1	TGTGCCAGCAGCCCAACCGGGACAGGATATCGGCAGGGGAATTCACCCCTCCACTTT	CASSPTGTGYRQGNSPLHF
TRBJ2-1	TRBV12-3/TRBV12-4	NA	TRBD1	TGTGCCAGCAGTTTTACAGGGGTGGGAGAGCAGTTCTTC	CASSFTGVGEQFF
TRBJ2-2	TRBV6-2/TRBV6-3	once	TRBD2	TGTGCCAGCAGTAGGCCGCTAGCGGGAGGAAACACCGGGGAGCTGTTTTTT	CASSRPLAGGNTGELFF
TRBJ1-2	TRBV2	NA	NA	TGTGCCAGCAGACAGGGTAACTATGGCTACACCTTC	CASRQGNYGYTF